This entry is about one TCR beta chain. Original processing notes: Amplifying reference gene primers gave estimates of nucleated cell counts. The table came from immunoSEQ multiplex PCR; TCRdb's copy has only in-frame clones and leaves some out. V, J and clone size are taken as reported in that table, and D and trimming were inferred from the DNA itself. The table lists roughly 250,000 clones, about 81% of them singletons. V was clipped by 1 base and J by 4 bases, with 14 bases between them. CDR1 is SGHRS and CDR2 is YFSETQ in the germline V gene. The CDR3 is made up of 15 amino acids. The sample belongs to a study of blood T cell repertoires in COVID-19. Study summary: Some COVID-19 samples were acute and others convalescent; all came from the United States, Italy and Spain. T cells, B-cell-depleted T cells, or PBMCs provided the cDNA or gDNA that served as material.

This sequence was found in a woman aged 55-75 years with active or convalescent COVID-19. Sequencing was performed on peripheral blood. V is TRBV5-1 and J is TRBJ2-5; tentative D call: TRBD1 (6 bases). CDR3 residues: CASSLNVGAGETQYF. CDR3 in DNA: TGCGCCAGCAGCTTGAACGTGGGGGCCGGAGAGACCCAGTACTTC.